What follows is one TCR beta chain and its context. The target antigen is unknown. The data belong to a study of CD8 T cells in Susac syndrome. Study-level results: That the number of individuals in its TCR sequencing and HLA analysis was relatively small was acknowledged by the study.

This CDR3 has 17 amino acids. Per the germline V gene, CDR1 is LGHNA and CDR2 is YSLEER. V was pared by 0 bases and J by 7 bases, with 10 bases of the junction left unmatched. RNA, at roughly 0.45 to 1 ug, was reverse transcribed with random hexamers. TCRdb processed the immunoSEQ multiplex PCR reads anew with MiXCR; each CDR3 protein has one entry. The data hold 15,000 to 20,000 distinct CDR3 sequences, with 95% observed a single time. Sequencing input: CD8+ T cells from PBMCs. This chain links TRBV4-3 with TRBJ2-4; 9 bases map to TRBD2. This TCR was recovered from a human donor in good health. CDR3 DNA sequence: TGCGCCAGCAGCCAAGATCTCGGGCGGGAGGGGACGAACATTCAGTACTTC. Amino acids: CASSQDLGREGTNIQYF.